This T cell receptor beta chain emerged from a study of cytomegalovirus exposure and HLA in healthy donors. Study-level results: Sequencing likely produced, as an artifact, a cluster of highly shared sequence variants.

Both 60 Vbeta primers and 13 Jbeta primers went into the PCR. Produced via immunoSEQ multiplex PCR; TCRdb's table is partial and in-frame only. Of 82,000 or so clones in the sample, 10% were seen once. Regarding this clone: The target antigen is unknown.

The CDR3 is 15 amino acids. Trimming stripped 4 bases from V and 4 bases from J, with 16 bases between. From germline, CDR1 is MDHEN and CDR2 SYDVKM. Specimen: PBMCs. The chain combines TRBV28 with TRBJ2-5; D is possibly TRBD2 (6 bases). The receptor comes from a man aged 55 to 70 in good health and CMV-seropositive. The CDR3 bases are TGTGCCAGCAGTTCCCTTACCGGGAGCTCAGAGACCCAGTACTTC. Protein sequence: CASSSLTGSSETQYF.